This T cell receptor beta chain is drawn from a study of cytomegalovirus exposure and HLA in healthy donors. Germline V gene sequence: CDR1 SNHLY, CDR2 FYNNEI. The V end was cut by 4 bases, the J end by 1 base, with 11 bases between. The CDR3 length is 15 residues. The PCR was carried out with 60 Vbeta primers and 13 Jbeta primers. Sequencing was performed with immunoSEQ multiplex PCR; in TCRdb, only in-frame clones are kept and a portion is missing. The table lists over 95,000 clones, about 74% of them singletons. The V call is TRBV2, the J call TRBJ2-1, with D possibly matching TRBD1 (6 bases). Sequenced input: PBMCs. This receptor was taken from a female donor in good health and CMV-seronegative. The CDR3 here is CASSGQGRSYNEQFF. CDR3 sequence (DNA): TGTGCCAGCAGTGGCCAGGGGAGATCCTACAATGAGCAGTTCTTC.